This TCR beta chain was sequenced during a study of T cells in Graves' hyperthyroidism and ophthalmopathy. Study results and caveats: Onset of ophthalmopathy came a median approximately 6.8 months after the model predicted it. Expanded thyroid clonotypes (above 0.001) were mostly also found in blood.

Participants, patients aged 18 to 65, had newly diagnosed hyperthyroidism with a duration under 2 months. Every diagnosis used clinical symptoms, serum thyroxine and TRAb, thyroid ultrasound and orbital computed tomography. V lost 5 bases, J lost 0 bases, and 6 bases lay in between. CDR1 and CDR2 from the germline V gene are SGHRS and YFSETQ. The CDR3 has 13 amino acids. This clonotype was seen only a few times. No antigen is known for it. TCR beta CDR3 regions were amplified from RNA transcripts. First-round RT-PCR with HTBI primers amplified the TCR CDR3 region. TCRdb itself ran the multiplex PCR reads through MiXCR, one entry per CDR3 protein. The data hold about 580,000 distinct CDR3 sequences, with around 42% observed a single time.

The sequence was obtained from a woman aged 18-29 years with Graves' hyperthyroidism. The chain is built from TRBV5-1 and TRBJ2-1; D not certain. Sequenced material: peripheral blood or thyroid tissue (not recorded which). The DNA for the CDR3 is TGCGCCAGCAGGTCTAGCTCCTACAATGAGCAGTTCTTC. Encoded protein: CASRSSSYNEQFF.